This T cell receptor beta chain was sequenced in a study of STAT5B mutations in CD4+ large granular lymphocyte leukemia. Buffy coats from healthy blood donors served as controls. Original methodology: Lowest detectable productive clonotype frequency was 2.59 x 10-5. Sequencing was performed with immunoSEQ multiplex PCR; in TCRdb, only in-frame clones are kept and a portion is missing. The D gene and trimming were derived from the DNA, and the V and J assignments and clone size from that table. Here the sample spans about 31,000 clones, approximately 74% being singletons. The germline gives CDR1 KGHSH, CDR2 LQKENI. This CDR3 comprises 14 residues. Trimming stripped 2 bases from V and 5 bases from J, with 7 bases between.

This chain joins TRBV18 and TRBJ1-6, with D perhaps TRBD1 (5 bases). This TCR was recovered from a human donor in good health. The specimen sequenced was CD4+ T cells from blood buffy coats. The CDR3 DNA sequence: TGTGCCAGCTCACCAGGGGGTAATAATTCACCCCTCCACTTT. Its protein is CASSPGGNNSPLHF.